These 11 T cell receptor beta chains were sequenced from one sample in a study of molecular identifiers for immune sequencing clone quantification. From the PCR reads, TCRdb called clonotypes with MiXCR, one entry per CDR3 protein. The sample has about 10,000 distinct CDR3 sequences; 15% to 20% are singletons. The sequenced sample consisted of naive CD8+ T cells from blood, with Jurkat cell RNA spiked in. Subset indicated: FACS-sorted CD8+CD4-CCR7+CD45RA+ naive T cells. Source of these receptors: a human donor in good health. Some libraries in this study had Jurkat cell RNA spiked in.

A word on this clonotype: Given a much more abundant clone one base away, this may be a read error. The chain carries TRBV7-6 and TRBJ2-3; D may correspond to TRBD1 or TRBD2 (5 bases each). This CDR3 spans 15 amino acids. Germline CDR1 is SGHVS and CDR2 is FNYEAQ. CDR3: CASSLSAAGTGTQYF. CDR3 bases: TGTGCCAGCAGTTTAAGTGCTGCGGGCACAGGTACGCAGTATTTT.

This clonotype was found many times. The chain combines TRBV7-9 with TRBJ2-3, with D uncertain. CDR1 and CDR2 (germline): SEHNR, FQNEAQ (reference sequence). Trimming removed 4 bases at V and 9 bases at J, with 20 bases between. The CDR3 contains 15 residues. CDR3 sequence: CASSSPSEAPETQYF. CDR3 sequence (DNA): TGTGCCAGCAGCTCCCCCAGCGAGGCCCCCGAAACGCAGTATTTT.

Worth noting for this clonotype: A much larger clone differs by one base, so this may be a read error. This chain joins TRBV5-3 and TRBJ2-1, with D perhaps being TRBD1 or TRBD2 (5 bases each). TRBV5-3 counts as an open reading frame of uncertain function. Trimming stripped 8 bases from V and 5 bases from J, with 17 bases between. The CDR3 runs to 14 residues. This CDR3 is CASSGAGTHNEQFF. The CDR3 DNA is TGTGCCAGCAGCGGCGCCGGGACCCACAATGAGCAGTTCTTC.

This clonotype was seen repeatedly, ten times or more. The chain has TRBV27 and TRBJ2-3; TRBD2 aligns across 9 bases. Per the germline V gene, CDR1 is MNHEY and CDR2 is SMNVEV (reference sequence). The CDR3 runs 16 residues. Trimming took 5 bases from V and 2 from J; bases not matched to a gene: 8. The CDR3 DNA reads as TGTGCCAGCAGTCACCTAGCGGGACAACCCACAGATACGCAGTATTTT. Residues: CASSHLAGQPTDTQYF.

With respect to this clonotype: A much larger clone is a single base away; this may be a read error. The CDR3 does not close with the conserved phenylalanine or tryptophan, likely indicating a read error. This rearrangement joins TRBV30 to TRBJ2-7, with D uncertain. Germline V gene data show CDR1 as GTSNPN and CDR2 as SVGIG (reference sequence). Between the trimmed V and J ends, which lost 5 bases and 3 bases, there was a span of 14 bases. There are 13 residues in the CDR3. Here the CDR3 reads CAWAQEGYYEQYY. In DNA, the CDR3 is TGTGCCTGGGCCCAGGAAGGATACTACGAGCAGTACTAC.

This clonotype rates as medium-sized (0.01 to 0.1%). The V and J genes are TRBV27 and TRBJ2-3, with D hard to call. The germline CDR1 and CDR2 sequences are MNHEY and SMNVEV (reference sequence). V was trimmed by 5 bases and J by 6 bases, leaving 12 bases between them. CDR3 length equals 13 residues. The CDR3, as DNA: TGTGCCAGCAGTAGTATAGTTTCCGATACGCAGTATTTT. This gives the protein CASSSIVSDTQYF.

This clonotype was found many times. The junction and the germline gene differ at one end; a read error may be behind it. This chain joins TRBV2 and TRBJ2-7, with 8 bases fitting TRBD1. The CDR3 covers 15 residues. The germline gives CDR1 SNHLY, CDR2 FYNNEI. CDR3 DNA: TGTGCCAGCACTGAAATGGACAGGGCCCCCTACGAGCAGTACTTC. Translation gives CASTEMDRAPYEQYF.

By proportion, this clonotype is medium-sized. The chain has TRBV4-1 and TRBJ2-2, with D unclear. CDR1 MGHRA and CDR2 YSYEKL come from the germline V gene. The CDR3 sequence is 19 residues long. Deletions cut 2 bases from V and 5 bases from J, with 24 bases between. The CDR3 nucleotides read TGCGCCAGCAGCCAAAGCTGGGGAACCCTCGGAGTTCGGACCGGGGAGCTGTTTTTT. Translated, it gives CASSQSWGTLGVRTGELFF.

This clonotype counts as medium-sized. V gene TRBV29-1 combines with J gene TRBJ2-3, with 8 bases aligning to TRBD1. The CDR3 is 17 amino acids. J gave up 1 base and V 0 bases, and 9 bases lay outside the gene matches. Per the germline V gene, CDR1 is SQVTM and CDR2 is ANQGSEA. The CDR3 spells CSVEDPQTGVRTDTQYF. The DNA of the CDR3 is TGCAGCGTTGAAGATCCTCAGACAGGGGTGCGCACAGATACGCAGTATTTT.

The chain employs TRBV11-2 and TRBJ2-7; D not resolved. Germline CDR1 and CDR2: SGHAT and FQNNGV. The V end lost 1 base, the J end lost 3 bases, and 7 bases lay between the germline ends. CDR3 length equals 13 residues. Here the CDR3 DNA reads TGTGCCAGCAGCTTAGCCACTCACTACGAGCAGTACTTC. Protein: CASSLATHYEQYF.

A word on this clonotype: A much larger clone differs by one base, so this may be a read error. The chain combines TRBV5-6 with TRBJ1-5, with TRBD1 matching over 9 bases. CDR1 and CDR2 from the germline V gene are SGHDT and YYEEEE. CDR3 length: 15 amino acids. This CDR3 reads CAGSYTGGAGQPQHF. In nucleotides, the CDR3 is TGTGCCGGCAGCTATACAGGGGGCGCGGGGCAGCCCCAGCATTTT.